These T cell receptor beta chains were read from a single sample in a study of cytomegalovirus exposure and HLA in healthy donors. Produced via immunoSEQ multiplex PCR; TCRdb's table is partial and in-frame only. The table shows 150,000 to 200,000 clones, with less than 90% occurring only once. Sequenced material: PBMCs. These TCRs come from a man aged 30-40 years in good health and CMV-seropositive. The CDR3 runs from the conserved cysteine through the conserved F or W. D genes are given only for firm matches. The listing skips clone size in some rows; elsewhere it reads once, few, many or a size class.

D gene: -; J gene: TRBJ2-3; clone size: -; V gene: TRBV9; CDR3 DNA: TGTGCCAGCAGCCGGACAGACTACACAGATACGCAGTATTTT; CDR3 protein: CASSRTDYTDTQYF
D gene: TRBD1; J gene: TRBJ1-1; clone size: -; V gene: TRBV18; CDR3 DNA: TGTGCCAGCTCCCTTGGGACAGGAAACACTGAAGCTTTCTTT; CDR3 protein: CASSLGTGNTEAFF
D gene: -; J gene: TRBJ2-1; clone size: -; V gene: TRBV7-3; CDR3 DNA: TGTGCCAGCAGCTTATCGCAGGGTGCGCCTAACAATGAGCAGTTCTTC; CDR3 protein: CASSLSQGAPNNEQFF
D gene: TRBD2; J gene: TRBJ2-1; clone size: -; V gene: TRBV6-1; CDR3 DNA: TGTGCCAGCAGTGCCCTAGCGGGTCTGAGCTCCTACAATGAGCAGTTCTTC; CDR3 protein: CASSALAGLSSYNEQFF
D gene: -; J gene: TRBJ2-2; clone size: -; V gene: TRBV6-5; CDR3 DNA: TGTGCCAGCAGTTCCTCGCCGGGGGTCACCGGGGAGCTGTTTTTT; CDR3 protein: CASSSSPGVTGELFF
D gene: TRBD2; J gene: TRBJ2-1; clone size: -; V gene: TRBV2; CDR3 DNA: TGTGCCAGCCTTCCCGGGAGGGAGGGCGGCAATGAGCAGTTCTTC; CDR3 protein: CASLPGREGGNEQFF
D gene: TRBD2; J gene: TRBJ2-7; clone size: -; V gene: TRBV11-3; CDR3 DNA: TGTGCCAGCAGCTCAGGGACTAGCGGCCGCCACGAGCAGTACTTC; CDR3 protein: CASSSGTSGRHEQYF
D gene: TRBD1; J gene: TRBJ1-6; clone size: -; V gene: TRBV6-4; CDR3 DNA: TGTGCCAGCAAGGGACAGGCCGATAATTCACCCCTCCACTTT; CDR3 protein: CASKGQADNSPLHF
D gene: TRBD1; J gene: TRBJ2-7; clone size: few; V gene: TRBV30; CDR3 DNA: TGTGCCTGGAGTGCTCGGACAGGCTACTACGAGCAGTACTTC; CDR3 protein: CAWSARTGYYEQYF
D gene: -; J gene: TRBJ1-5; clone size: -; V gene: TRBV2; CDR3 DNA: TGTGCCAGCAGTGGGCGGCATATGGATAGCAATCAGCCCCAGCATTTT; CDR3 protein: CASSGRHMDSNQPQHF